One and the same sample provided the 9 T cell receptor beta chains below, sequenced in a study of T cell responses to AZD1222 COVID-19 vaccine. Method: immunoSEQ multiplex PCR; TCRdb's copy keeps in-frame clones and lacks some. This table has 45,000 or so clones, nearly 85% appearing once. The sample here was peripheral blood, taken on day 0 of AZD1222 vaccination. These receptors all come from an adult in good health.

This clone was counted at least ten times. CDR3 DNA: TGTGCCAGCAGCCATGACAGGGGCCCGTCAACTAATGAAAAACTGTTTTTT. Translating it yields CASSHDRGPSTNEKLFF. The rearrangement uses TRBV16 and TRBJ1-4; 8 positions agree with TRBD1. Germline V gene sequence: CDR1 KGHSY, CDR2 FQNENV. Germline trimming cut 3 bases from V and 0 bases from J; bases unmatched to any gene: 6. The CDR3 contains 17 residues.

This chain connects TRBV15 to TRBJ1-3; 7 bases align to TRBD1. Germline V gene data show CDR1 as LNHNV and CDR2 as YYDKDF (reference sequence). V shed 5 bases, J shed 3 bases, and the junction held 7 bases outside the gene matches. The CDR3 runs 15 residues. The chain's CDR3 is CATSGTGAIGNTIYF. The CDR3 nucleotides read TGTGCCACCAGCGGAACAGGGGCAATTGGAAACACCATATATTTT.

The rearrangement joins TRBV5-1 to TRBJ1-3; possibly TRBD1 for D (6 bases). Between the trimmed V and J ends, which lost 0 bases and 3 bases, there was a span of 10 bases. The CDR3 loop spans 15 amino acids. Germline CDR1 SGHRS, CDR2 YFSETQ. The CDR3 spells CASSLGQGYGNTIYF. The CDR3, as DNA: TGCGCCAGCAGCTTGGGTCAGGGGTATGGAAACACCATATATTTT. The variable domain in full, with the rest retrieved from reference TRBV5-1 and TRBJ1-3, is KAGVTQTPRYLIKTRGQQVTLSCSPISGHRSVSWYQQTPGQGLQFLFEYFSETQRNKGNFPGRFSGRQFSNSRSEMNVSTLELGDSALYLCASSLGQGYGNTIYFGEGSWLTVV.

This rearrangement joins TRBV7-8 to TRBJ2-1; D may be TRBD1 (5 bases). Trimming removed 2 bases at V and 11 bases at J, with 16 bases between. Germline lookup yields CDR1 SGHVS and CDR2 FQNEAQ. The CDR3 extends over 14 amino acids. CDR3 DNA: TGTGCCAGCAGCTTACCATCCAAACAGGCCAAGCAGTTCTTC. It codes for CASSLPSKQAKQFF.

There are a few counts of this clone. The genes are TRBV5-5 and TRBJ2-7; the D is unclear. Germline values: CDR1 SGHKS, CDR2 YYEKEE (reference sequence). V was clipped by 0 bases and J by 0 bases, with 10 bases between them. The CDR3 has 15 amino acids. The CDR3 DNA follows: TGTGCCAGCAGCTTGGCGACCACGAGCTCCTACGAGCAGTACTTC. This sequence encodes CASSLATTSSYEQYF.

This chain connects TRBV5-1 to TRBJ1-1; 9 nucleotides match TRBD1. The J segment lost 4 bases and the V segment lost 3 bases, leaving 1 base of the junction unmatched. There are 13 residues in the CDR3. Germline CDR1 and CDR2: SGHRS and YFSETQ. CDR3 residues: CASSSDRGTEAFF. DNA of the CDR3: TGCGCCAGCAGCTCGGACAGGGGCACTGAAGCTTTCTTT.

The chain joins TRBV7-2 to TRBJ2-1; 8 nucleotides line up with TRBD2. There are 16 residues in the CDR3. Germline V CDR1 and CDR2: SGHTA, FQGNSA. V dropped 2 bases and J dropped 8; count of bases not matched to a gene: 11. The DNA of the CDR3 is TGTGCCAGCAGCTTATCTTGGGGAAGCGGGGGTGATGAGCAGTTCTTC. Translation: CASSLSWGSGGDEQFF. Full variable domain (remainder filled in from reference TRBV7-2 and TRBJ2-1): GAGVSQSPSNKVTEKGKDVELRCDPISGHTALYWYRQSLGQGLEFLIYFQGNSAPDKSGLPSDRFSAERTGGSVSTLTIQRTQQEDSAVYLCASSLSWGSGGDEQFFGPGTRLTVL.

The J gene is TRBJ1-5, the V gene TRBV5-5; 8 bases agree with TRBD1. The CDR3 is 16 amino acids. The trim removed 0 bases at V and 7 bases at J, leaving 9 bases unmatched. Looked up from germline, CDR1 is SGHKS and CDR2 is YYEKEE (reference sequence). The CDR3 DNA follows: TGTGCCAGCAGCTTGGAGTTCAGGGGGCCGTGGCAGCCCCAGCATTTT. It is translated as CASSLEFRGPWQPQHF.

In DNA, the CDR3 is TGTGCCAGCAGCTTCCGGACAGGGGTTAGCAATCAGCCCCAGCATTTT. The encoded protein is CASSFRTGVSNQPQHF. The rearrangement uses TRBV7-2 and TRBJ1-5; 9 bases align to TRBD1. V gave up 3 bases and J gave up 0 bases; unmatched junction bases: 3. CDR3 size: 16 residues. Germline CDR1 is SGHTA and CDR2 is FQGNSA.